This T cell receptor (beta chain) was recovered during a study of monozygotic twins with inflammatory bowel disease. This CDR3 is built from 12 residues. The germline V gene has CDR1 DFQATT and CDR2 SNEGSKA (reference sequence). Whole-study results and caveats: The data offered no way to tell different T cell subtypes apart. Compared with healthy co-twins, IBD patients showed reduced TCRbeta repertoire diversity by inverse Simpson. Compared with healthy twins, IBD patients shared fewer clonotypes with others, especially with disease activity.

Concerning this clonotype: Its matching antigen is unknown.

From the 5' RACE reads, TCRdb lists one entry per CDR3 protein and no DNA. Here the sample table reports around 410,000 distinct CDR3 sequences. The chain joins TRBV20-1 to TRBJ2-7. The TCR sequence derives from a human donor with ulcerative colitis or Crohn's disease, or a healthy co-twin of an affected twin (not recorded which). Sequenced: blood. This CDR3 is CSARTSHYEQYF.